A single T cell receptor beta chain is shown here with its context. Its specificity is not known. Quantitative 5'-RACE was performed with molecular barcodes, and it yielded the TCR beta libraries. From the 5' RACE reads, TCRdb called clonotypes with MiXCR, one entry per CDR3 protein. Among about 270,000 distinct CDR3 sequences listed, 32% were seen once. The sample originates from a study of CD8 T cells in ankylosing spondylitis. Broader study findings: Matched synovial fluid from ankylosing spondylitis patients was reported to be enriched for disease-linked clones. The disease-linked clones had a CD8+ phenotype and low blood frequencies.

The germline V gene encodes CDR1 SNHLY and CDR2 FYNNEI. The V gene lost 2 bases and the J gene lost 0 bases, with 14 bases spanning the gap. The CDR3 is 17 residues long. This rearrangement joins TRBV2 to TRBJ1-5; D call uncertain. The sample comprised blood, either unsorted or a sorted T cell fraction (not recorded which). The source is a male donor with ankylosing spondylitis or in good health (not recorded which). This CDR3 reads CASSEKVLASSNQPQHF. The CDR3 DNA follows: TGTGCCAGCAGTGAAAAGGTATTGGCGAGTAGCAATCAGCCCCAGCATTTT.